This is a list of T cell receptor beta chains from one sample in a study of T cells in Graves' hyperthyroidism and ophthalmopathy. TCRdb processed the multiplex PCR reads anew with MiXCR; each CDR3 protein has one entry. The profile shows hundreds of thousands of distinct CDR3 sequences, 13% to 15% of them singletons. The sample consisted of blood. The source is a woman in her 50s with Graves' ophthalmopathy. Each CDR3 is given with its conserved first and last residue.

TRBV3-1 CASSPSAPGQVTYNEQFF
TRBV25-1 CASSDAGGGNEQYF
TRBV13 CASSPREAYEQYF
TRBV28 CASSTPGLNYEQYF
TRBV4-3 CASSQDTTGAGSPDTQYF
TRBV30 CAWSRRFLANQETQYF
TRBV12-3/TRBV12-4 CASSLARTGGQYF
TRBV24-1 CATRKQGNTEAFF
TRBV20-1 CSANTGLSYEQYF
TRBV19 CASSNLLAGVGTGELFF
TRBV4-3 CASSLGTSRQYF
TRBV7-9 CASSIPGTGNTEAFF
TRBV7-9 CASSLLAGFHEQYF
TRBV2 CASTEGTGGQPQHF
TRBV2 CASRRQAMSEKTQYF
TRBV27 CASKSDVNTEAFF
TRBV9 CASTPGQGTYNEQFF
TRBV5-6 CASSFDRSAATNEKLFF
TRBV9 CASSVEGRGHEKLFF
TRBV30 CAWEQGTLEAFF
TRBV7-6 CASSSISSGSLFTGELFF
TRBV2 CASRDRTYEQYF
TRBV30 CAWSVPRTGYVISPLHF
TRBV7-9 CASSPRGISYNEQFF
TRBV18 CASSPDRGPGHSPLHF
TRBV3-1 CASSHWTSGRENEQFF
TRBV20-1 CSASILAGGGEQYF
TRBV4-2 CASSVDYASGIYNEQFF
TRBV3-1 CASSQVGSYNEQFF
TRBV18 CASSPLGDQETQYF
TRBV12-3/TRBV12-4 CASSSVGATYQPQHF
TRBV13 CASSPPGQGALGELFF
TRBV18 CASSLNEQFF
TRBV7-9 CASSQYTTGELFF
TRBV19 CASTGPGTGSGANVLTF
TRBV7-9 CASSPRGGDSPLHF
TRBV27 CASSPGGTSESYNEQFF
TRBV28 CASSRLAGELFF
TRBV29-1 CTLRDSFNEQFF
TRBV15 CATSRTSGSSYEQYF
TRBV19 CASKGQGRGEQYF
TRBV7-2 CASSSLWGTSGRASNTGELFF
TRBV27 CASSLTQVLNTGELFF
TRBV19 CASSIHGDNQPQHF
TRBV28 CASSLRTGSETQYF
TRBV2 CASSGQSTGELFF
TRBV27 CASSIAGRRLGEQFF
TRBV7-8 CASSSNRDRYNSPLHF
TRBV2 CASSPIRQGGMSGYTF
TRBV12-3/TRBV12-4 CASSLRSGTLYEQYF
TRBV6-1 CASSDQWTSGRYNEQFF
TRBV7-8 CASRSNRGGTDTQYF
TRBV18 CASSPSGVEYIQYF
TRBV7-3 CASSLSRGAGGELFF
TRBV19 CASSMGDRFYGYTF
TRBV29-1 CSVSVRALSGNTIYF
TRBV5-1 CASSRKTGNQETQYF
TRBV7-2 CASSPGQRTRGQYF
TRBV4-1 CASSQVIIGYEQYF
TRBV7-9 CASSDIGLGQETQYF